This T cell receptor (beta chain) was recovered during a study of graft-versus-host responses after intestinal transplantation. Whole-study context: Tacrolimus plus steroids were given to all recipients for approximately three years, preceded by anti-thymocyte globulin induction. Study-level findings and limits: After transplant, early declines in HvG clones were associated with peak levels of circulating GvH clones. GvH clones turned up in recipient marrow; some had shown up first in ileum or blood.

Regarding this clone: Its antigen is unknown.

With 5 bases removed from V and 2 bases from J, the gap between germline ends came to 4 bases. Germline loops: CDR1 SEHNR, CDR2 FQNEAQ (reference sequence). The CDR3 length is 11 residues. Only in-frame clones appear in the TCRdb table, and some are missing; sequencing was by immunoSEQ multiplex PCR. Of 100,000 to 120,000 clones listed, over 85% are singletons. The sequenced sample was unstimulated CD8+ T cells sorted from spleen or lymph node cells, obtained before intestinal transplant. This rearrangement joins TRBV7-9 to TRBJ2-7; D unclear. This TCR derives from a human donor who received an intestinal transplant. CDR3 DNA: TGTGCCAGCAGCCGGACCTACGAGCAGTACTTC. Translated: CASSRTYEQYF.